These 15 T cell receptor beta chains were all obtained from the same sample, sequenced in a study of cytomegalovirus exposure and HLA in healthy donors. PCR involved 60 Vbeta and 13 Jbeta primers. Measured with immunoSEQ multiplex PCR; TCRdb has only the in-frame clones, and not every one. The table has some 200,000 clones, just under 70% seen once. Sequencing input: PBMCs. The receptors shown here come from a man in his forties in good health and CMV-seropositive.

This clone was counted only a few times. The chain combines TRBV5-1 with TRBJ1-5, with D maybe TRBD1 (6 bases). The CDR3 extends over 16 amino acids. V was pared by 0 bases and J by 3 bases, with 13 bases between. CDR1 SGHRS and CDR2 YFSETQ come from the germline V gene. CDR3: CASSLEGGPNNQPQHF. The CDR3 nucleotides are TGCGCCAGCAGCTTGGAGGGGGGGCCGAACAATCAGCCCCAGCATTTT.

This sequence joins TRBV5-6 and TRBJ2-5, with D uncertain. Germline lookup yields CDR1 SGHDT and CDR2 YYEEEE. Deletions cut 6 bases from V and 4 bases from J, with 16 bases between. The CDR3 extends over 14 amino acids. The CDR3 is CASTRRGVGETQYF. The CDR3 DNA is TGTGCCAGCACCCGTAGAGGAGTAGGAGAGACCCAGTACTTC. The full variable domain, in which reference TRBV5-6 and TRBJ2-5 provide the parts outside the CDR3, is DAGVTQSPTHLIKTRGQQVTLRCSPKSGHDTVSWYQQALGQGPQFIFQYYEEEERQRGNFPDRFSGHQFPNYSSELNVNALLLGDSALYLCASTRRGVGETQYFGPGTRLLVL.

The chain employs TRBV19 and TRBJ1-3, with D perhaps matching TRBD1 (5 bases). CDR1 and CDR2 from the germline V gene are LNHDA and SQIVND (reference sequence). This CDR3 has 19 amino acids. Trimming cost V 4 bases and J 3 bases, with 25 bases left between them. The CDR3 loop reads CASSSHPSRATRIGNTIYF. CDR3 coding DNA: TGTGCCAGTAGTAGCCACCCTTCCAGGGCCACCAGAATTGGAAACACCATATATTTT.

V is TRBV4-1 and J is TRBJ2-7; TRBD2 might be the D (5 bases). This CDR3 comprises 15 residues. V lost 0 bases and J lost 9, with 18 bases in between. CDR1 is MGHRA, CDR2 YSYEKL, per germline. CDR3 sequence (DNA): TGCGCCAGCAGCCAAGAGCCCCCCTCGGGGAAAGCGCAGTACTTC. Its translation: CASSQEPPSGKAQYF.

V usage is TRBV6-6 and J usage is TRBJ1-3, with 9 positions matching TRBD1. V dropped 0 bases and J dropped 4; count of bases not matched to a gene: 4. The CDR3 has 16 residues. The germline V gene encodes CDR1 MNHNY and CDR2 SVGAGI (reference sequence). The DNA of the CDR3 is TGTGCCAGCAGTTACTCAGGGACAGGGTCCGGAAACACCATATATTTT. Protein product: CASSYSGTGSGNTIYF.

The rearrangement links TRBV7-3 to TRBJ1-6; TRBD1 is a possible D gene (5 bases). CDR3 size: 13 residues. The V and J ends lost 5 bases and 10 bases respectively, with 12 bases between them. Germline V CDR1 and CDR2: SGHTA, FQGTGA. The CDR3 DNA sequence: TGTGCCAGCAGCCTAGGAGGGGAGTCACCCCTCCACTTT. It specifies CASSLGGESPLHF.

V is TRBV9 and J is TRBJ2-1; D is possibly TRBD2 (5 bases). Deletions cut 0 bases from V and 9 bases from J, with 7 bases between. The CDR3 has 12 amino acids. Germline CDR1 is SGDLS and CDR2 is YYNGEE. In DNA, the CDR3 is TGTGCCAGCAGCGTAGAAGGGAGTGAGCAGTTCTTC. As protein: CASSVEGSEQFF.

The chain combines TRBV4-2 with TRBJ2-1; D may be TRBD2 (5 bases). V gave up 2 bases and J gave up 8 bases, with 16 bases separating them. The CDR3 sequence is 15 residues long. CDR1 and CDR2 from the germline V gene are LGHNA and YNFKEQ. The CDR3 nucleotides are TGTGCCAGCAGCCAACAGCTTGGGAGTTTAGATGAGCAGTTCTTC. Its protein product is CASSQQLGSLDEQFF.

This clone was seen just once. V and J are TRBV5-6 and TRBJ1-2, with 7 bases that match TRBD1. V shed 3 bases, J shed 8 bases, and the junction held 10 bases outside the gene matches. The CDR3 totals 14 residues. From germline, CDR1 is SGHDT and CDR2 YYEEEE. This CDR3 reads CASSSATGLSGYTF. The CDR3 DNA reads as TGTGCCAGCAGCTCAGCGACAGGGCTCAGCGGCTACACCTTC. Filled out from reference TRBV5-6 and TRBJ1-2, the complete variable domain reads DAGVTQSPTHLIKTRGQQVTLRCSPKSGHDTVSWYQQALGQGPQFIFQYYEEEERQRGNFPDRFSGHQFPNYSSELNVNALLLGDSALYLCASSSATGLSGYTFGSGTRLTVV.

V is TRBV6-5 and J is TRBJ1-2; tentatively, D is TRBD1 (5 bases). The CDR3 is made up of 13 amino acids. V shed 6 bases and J shed 9 bases, with 17 bases lying between them. From germline, CDR1 is MNHEY and CDR2 SVGAGI. The CDR3 here is CASRPDMRSRYTF. CDR3 coding DNA: TGTGCCAGCAGACCGGACATGAGGTCCCGCTACACCTTC.

This sequence joins TRBV6-1 and TRBJ2-7, with 9 bases lining up with TRBD1. V shed 6 bases, J shed 3 bases, and the junction held 9 bases outside the gene matches. This CDR3 contains 15 residues. CDR1 and CDR2 from the germline V gene are MNHNS and SASEGT. The CDR3 DNA sequence: TGTGCCAGCAGCGCCCAACAGGGGGCAAGCTACGAGCAGTACTTC. Translating it yields CASSAQQGASYEQYF.

CDR3: CASSGSLNLNTEAFF. Written as DNA, the CDR3 is TGCGCCAGTTCCGGGTCCCTAAATCTGAACACTGAAGCTTTCTTT. The rearrangement joins TRBV4-1 to TRBJ1-1; D unclear. V gave up 9 bases and J gave up 0 bases, with 17 bases separating them. The CDR3 has 15 amino acids. The V gene's germline CDR1 is MGHRA and CDR2 YSYEKL.

The gene calls are TRBV5-4 and TRBJ2-2, with 8 bases fitting TRBD2. CDR3 length: 17 residues. Trimming cost V 3 bases and J 6 bases; bases outside gene matches: 13. The germline V gene encodes CDR1 SGHNT and CDR2 YYREEE (reference sequence). The chain's CDR3 is CASSWGRGGSGPGELFF. CDR3 in DNA: TGTGCCAGCAGCTGGGGACGCGGGGGGAGCGGTCCCGGGGAGCTGTTTTTT.

This sequence joins TRBV4-2 and TRBJ1-2; TRBD1 agrees at 9 bases. Trimming removed 3 bases from V and 3 bases from J; junction bases left unmatched: 5. This CDR3 has 15 residues. Germline V gives CDR1 LGHNA, CDR2 YNFKEQ. This CDR3 is CASSQDRGEDYGYTF. The CDR3 bases are TGTGCCAGCAGCCAGGACAGGGGTGAAGACTATGGCTACACCTTC.

This clone was seen more than once but under ten times. The CDR3 sequence: CASWTGGFAGELFF. As DNA, the CDR3 is TGTGCCAGTTGGACAGGGGGGTTTGCCGGGGAGCTGTTTTTT. The chain links TRBV19 to TRBJ2-2; TRBD1 aligns across 10 bases. The germline V gene has CDR1 LNHDA and CDR2 SQIVND (reference sequence). This CDR3 region has 14 residues. The junction had 6 bases not matched to a gene; V was cut back by 8 bases and J by 6 bases.